These 17 T cell receptor beta chains share one sample of origin, sequenced in a study of cytomegalovirus exposure and HLA in healthy donors. 13 Jbeta primers and 60 Vbeta primers were used for the PCR. Generated by immunoSEQ multiplex PCR, the TCRdb table keeps only in-frame clones and is missing some. Here the sample table reports roughly 73,000 clones. The sequencing sample was made of PBMCs. The receptor source for this set is a female donor in good health and CMV-seropositive.

The chain links TRBV6-1 to TRBJ1-2; 9 bases map to TRBD1. The junction had 8 bases not matched to a gene; V was cut back by 8 bases and J by 4 bases. Germline V gene sequence: CDR1 MNHNS, CDR2 SASEGT. The CDR3 sequence is 14 residues long. The CDR3 sequence is CASGTTGGVYGYTF. CDR3 DNA: TGTGCCAGCGGCACGACAGGGGGTGTCTATGGCTACACCTTC.

The chain's CDR3 is CASSLRAAETQYF. The DNA of the CDR3 is TGTGCCAGCTCACTTAGAGCGGCGGAGACCCAGTACTTC. The rearrangement joins TRBV18 to TRBJ2-5, with a weak D call TRBD2 (5 bases). Germline V gene lookup returns CDR1 KGHSH and CDR2 LQKENI. Between the trimmed V and J ends, which lost 4 bases and 5 bases, there was a span of 11 bases. The CDR3 is made up of 13 amino acids.

V gene TRBV19 combines with J gene TRBJ2-3; 7 bases fit TRBD1. V shed 5 bases, J shed 0 bases, and the junction held 2 bases outside the gene matches. The CDR3 loop spans 14 amino acids. Germline CDR1 and CDR2: LNHDA and SQIVND (reference sequence). The CDR3: CASSLQGSTDTQYF. The CDR3 region has the DNA TGTGCCAGTAGTCTACAGGGGAGCACAGATACGCAGTATTTT.

J is TRBJ2-7 and V is TRBV18; 7 nucleotides line up with TRBD2. V shed 10 bases, J shed 0 bases, and the junction held 6 bases outside the gene matches. The CDR3 has 13 residues. CDR1 and CDR2 from the germline V gene are KGHSH and LQKENI. Here the CDR3 reads CATSGGPSYEQYF. The DNA for the CDR3 is TGTGCCACCTCGGGGGGTCCCTCCTACGAGCAGTACTTC.

The chain uses TRBV28 and TRBJ2-2; 10 positions agree with TRBD2. Germline assignment: CDR1 MDHEN and CDR2 SYDVKM. Trimming removed 0 bases from V and 9 bases from J; junction bases left unmatched: 16. This CDR3 region has 19 residues. This CDR3 reads CASSLWNPPLAGARWELFF. The CDR3 bases are TGTGCCAGCAGTTTATGGAACCCCCCTCTAGCGGGGGCGAGGTGGGAGCTGTTTTTT.

The chain recombines TRBV28 with TRBJ1-5; tentatively, D is TRBD1 (6 bases). Per the germline V gene, CDR1 is MDHEN and CDR2 is SYDVKM. The CDR3 length is 15 residues. The V gene lost 4 bases and the J gene lost 1 base, with 11 bases spanning the gap. The CDR3: CASSYRVWSNQPQHF. The CDR3 bases are TGTGCCAGCAGTTACAGGGTCTGGAGCAATCAGCCCCAGCATTTT.

The chain links TRBV28 to TRBJ1-2, with D perhaps TRBD1 (6 bases). V was pared by 6 bases and J by 6 bases, with 20 bases between. The V gene's germline CDR1 is MDHEN and CDR2 SYDVKM. This CDR3 spans 15 amino acids. The CDR3 nucleotides are TGTGCCAGCAGCCCCAAGCTCCGACAGGTCCATGGCTACACCTTC. This translates into CASSPKLRQVHGYTF.

This chain links TRBV5-1 with TRBJ2-1; 12 positions match TRBD2. This CDR3 spans 17 amino acids. Germline V CDR1 and CDR2: SGHRS, YFSETQ. Trimming at V came to 4 bases and at J to 3 bases, leaving 8 bases not matched to a gene. The CDR3 nucleotides read TGCGCCAGCAGCCCCAACCCACTAGCGGGAGGCTACAATGAGCAGTTCTTC. This gives the protein CASSPNPLAGGYNEQFF.

V is TRBV28 and J is TRBJ1-5, with 7 bases fitting TRBD1. J lost 2 bases, V lost 5 bases, and 9 bases had no gene match. Germline V gives CDR1 MDHEN, CDR2 SYDVKM. The CDR3 is 16 amino acids. The CDR3 loop is CASSLPTGFGNQPQHF. CDR3 sequence (DNA): TGTGCCAGCAGTCTCCCGACAGGGTTTGGCAATCAGCCCCAGCATTTT.

This sequence joins TRBV7-2 and TRBJ2-6; D may be TRBD2 (6 bases). Trimming removed 0 bases from V and 2 bases from J, with 14 bases in between. The CDR3 covers 18 residues. Germline-derived CDR1 and CDR2 are SGHTA and FQGNSA. CDR3 in DNA: TGTGCCAGCAGCTTAGCGGGGGGAGCCTCCACTGGGGCCAACGTCCTGACTTTC. It specifies CASSLAGGASTGANVLTF. The full variable domain, with the rest looked up from reference TRBV7-2 and TRBJ2-6, is GAGVSQSPSNKVTEKGKDVELRCDPISGHTALYWYRQSLGQGLEFLIYFQGNSAPDKSGLPSDRFSAERTGGSVSTLTIQRTQQEDSAVYLCASSLAGGASTGANVLTFGAGSRLTVL.

CDR3 sequence: CASSTGTAEKLFF. For the CDR3, the DNA is TGTGCCAGCAGCACAGGGACAGCTGAAAAACTGTTTTTT. This chain uses TRBV28 with TRBJ1-4, with 7 bases identical to TRBD1. CDR1 is MDHEN, CDR2 SYDVKM, per germline. Germline trimming cut 6 bases from V and 7 bases from J; bases unmatched to any gene: 5. There are 13 residues in the CDR3.

The chain couples TRBV6-5 to TRBJ2-5; no reliable D call. Deletions cut 6 bases from V and 2 bases from J, with 10 bases between. Germline V CDR1 and CDR2: MNHEY, SVGAGI. The CDR3 has 13 amino acids. The CDR3, as DNA: TGTGCCAGCAGCCCTAATACTCAAGAGACCCAGTACTTC. Its translation: CASSPNTQETQYF.

The chain uses TRBV9 and TRBJ2-7; 11 nucleotides match TRBD2. Looked up from germline, CDR1 is SGDLS and CDR2 is YYNGEE. V shed 3 bases, J shed 3 bases, and the junction held 5 bases outside the gene matches. This CDR3 region has 15 residues. In nucleotides, the CDR3 is TGTGCCAGCAGCGCCGGGACTAGCGGTGGCTACGAGCAGTACTTC. This translates into CASSAGTSGGYEQYF. Drawing the rest from reference TRBV9 and TRBJ2-7, the complete variable domain is DSGVTQTPKHLITATGQRVTLRCSPRSGDLSVYWYQQSLDQGLQFLIQYYNGEERAKGNILERFSAQQFPDLHSELNLSSLELGDSALYFCASSAGTSGGYEQYFGPGTRLTVT.

The chain joins TRBV30 to TRBJ1-5, with D possibly TRBD1 on 6 matching bases. CDR1 is GTSNPN and CDR2 is SVGIG in the germline V gene (reference sequence). CDR3 length equals 17 residues. V lost 2 bases and J 1 base, leaving 18 bases between the germline ends. The CDR3 nucleotides are TGTGCCTGGAGTAAATACGCCACAGGGATAAGCAATCAGCCCCAGCATTTT. The encoded protein is CAWSKYATGISNQPQHF.

Concerning this clone itself: The junction departs from the called germline gene at one end, perhaps through a read error. CDR3 amino acids: CAGSLSRSHEAFF. CDR3 DNA: TGTGCCGGCAGCTTAAGCCGGAGCCATGAAGCTTTCTTT. V gene TRBV7-9 combines with J gene TRBJ1-1; D remains ambiguous. CDR1 and CDR2 (germline): SEHNR, FQNEAQ (reference sequence). The CDR3 loop spans 13 amino acids.

This chain connects TRBV19 to TRBJ1-5, with no clear D. CDR1 and CDR2 (germline): LNHDA, SQIVND (reference sequence). Trimming shortened V by 5 bases and J by 1 base, and 3 bases separated the two germline ends. CDR3 size: 12 residues. The CDR3: CASSRSNQPQHF. CDR3 sequence (DNA): TGTGCCAGTAGTCGGAGCAATCAGCCCCAGCATTTT.

The gene calls are TRBV7-2 and TRBJ1-3, with D unclear. V was pared by 5 bases and J by 6 bases, with 17 bases between. Looked up from germline, CDR1 is SGHTA and CDR2 is FQGNSA. The CDR3 loop spans 15 amino acids. The CDR3 DNA is TGTGCCAGCAGCCTAGGGCCGGGGAAGGAAAACACCATATATTTT. This translates into CASSLGPGKENTIYF.